This entry lists 8 T cell receptor beta chains sequenced from one sample in a study of T cell clonality in common variable immunodeficiency. Libraries were prepared by immunoSEQ multiplex PCR; TCRdb keeps only in-frame clonotypes and omits some of them. The table records some 40,000 clones without singletons, the ten largest covering approximately 2.6%. Material for sequencing was peripheral blood mononuclear cells. The receptor set was obtained from a person aged 18 to 70 in good health.

There are many counts of this clone. The CDR3 end lies 3 residues beyond the end of the read and is filled in from the germline J gene. V and J are TRBV11-2 and TRBJ2-3; 9 bases map to TRBD1. V lost 5 bases and J lost 7; bases outside the gene matches: 10. The CDR3 extends over 15 amino acids. Germline V gene sequence: CDR1 SGHAT, CDR2 FQNNGV. CDR3 bases read: TGTGCCAGCAGCCCGAGCTCACAGGGGGCATATACG. This encodes CASSPSSQGAYT. The full CDR3 reads CASSPSSQGAYTQYF.

This clone has a count of ten or more. The CDR3 end lies 3 residues beyond the end of the read and is filled in from the germline J gene. The V call is TRBV19, the J call TRBJ2-5; 8 bases are shared with TRBD2. The CDR3 is 13 residues long. Germline assignment: CDR1 LNHDA and CDR2 SQIVND (reference sequence). V was clipped by 1 base and J by 5 bases; unmatched bases: 0. The DNA read from the CDR3 is TGTGCCAGTAGTATAGGACTAGCGGAGACC. As protein: CASSIGLAET. The complete CDR3 sequence is CASSIGLAETQYF.

This clone came up many times. The CDR3 extends 3 residues past the end of the read, so its final part is completed from the germline J gene. The chain joins TRBV5-1 to TRBJ2-2, with D maybe TRBD2 (6 bases). V was cut by 4 bases and J by 3 bases, with 13 bases left in between. This CDR3 has 15 residues. Germline V gene lookup returns CDR1 SGHRS and CDR2 YFSETQ. The CDR3 spells CASSLKRADTGELFF. The part of the CDR3 DNA that was read is TGCGCCAGCAGCCTTAAGCGGGCGGACACCGGGGAG.

This clone showed up many times. With the read ending 3 residues before the CDR3 end, the germline J gene is used to fill in that end. This chain links TRBV5-6 with TRBJ1-4; 7 bases are a match to TRBD1. Germline lookup yields CDR1 SGHDT and CDR2 YYEEEE. V dropped 1 base and J dropped 7; count of bases not matched to a gene: 4. The CDR3 spans 14 residues. Here the CDR3 reads CASSLKGAGEKLFF. The CDR3 DNA, read in part, is TGTGCCAGCAGCTTGAAGGGGGCGGGTGAAAAA.

This clone was detected a few times. The read ends 3 residues early relative to the CDR3; the germline J gene fills the gap. The chain combines TRBV19 with TRBJ2-3, with a tentative D call TRBD1 (7 bases). Germline V gene sequence: CDR1 LNHDA, CDR2 SQIVND (reference sequence). The length of the CDR3 is 16 residues. The CDR3 region is CASSIAPGGRNQPQYF. The part of the CDR3 DNA that was read is TGTGCCAGTAGTATTGCCCCAGGGGGGAGAAATCAGCCG.

About this clone itself: The read terminates 3 residues before the CDR3 end, so the remaining end is supplied by the germline J gene. The chain carries TRBV7-9 and TRBJ2-2; possibly TRBD1 or TRBD2 for D (6 bases each). The CDR3 has 15 amino acids. Germline V gene lookup returns CDR1 SEHNR and CDR2 FQNEAQ (reference sequence). The CDR3: CASSLHTGRNEKLFF. CDR3 bases read: TGTGCCAGCAGCTTACATACAGGGAGGAATGAAAAG.

This clone appeared many times. Read coverage stops 3 residues before the CDR3 terminus; the germline J gene supplies the remainder. The chain is built from TRBV18 and TRBJ1-4; 8 bases map to TRBD1. The CDR3 is made up of 16 amino acids. Per the germline V gene, CDR1 is KGHSH and CDR2 is LQKENI. Trimming removed 2 bases from V and 3 bases from J; junction bases left unmatched: 5. Partial CDR3 DNA: TGTGCCAGCTCACCAAATCAGGGGGCTGCTAATGAAAAA. Translated, it gives CASSPNQGAANEK. Given in full, the CDR3 is CASSPNQGAANEKLFF.

This clone was detected ten times or more. The read falls 3 residues short of the CDR3 end, and the missing part is taken from the germline J gene. The chain carries TRBV7-3 and TRBJ2-2; D not certain. CDR3 size: 17 residues. From germline, CDR1 is SGHTA and CDR2 FQGTGA. The sequenced part of the CDR3 DNA is TGTGCCAGCAGCTTAATGGCTCTGGGCTCCTATAATTCACCG. This gives the protein CASSLMALGSYNSP. The whole CDR3 sequence is CASSLMALGSYNSPLFF.